The clone carrying this T cell receptor (beta chain) was seen at least ten times. As yet, its antigen is unknown. Germline CDR1 SEHNR, CDR2 FQNEAQ (reference sequence). The CDR3 contains 15 residues. V was clipped by 5 bases and J by 7 bases, with 21 bases between them. Samples came from axillary lymph nodes draining the breast cancer. These data are taken from a study of breast tumors, draining lymph nodes, adjacent tissues. Regarding the study as a whole: Tumor T cell lymph node origin was a supported hypothesis, not proven.

From the multiplex PCR reads, TCRdb called clonotypes with MiXCR, one entry per CDR3 protein. This table holds fewer than 200,000 distinct CDR3 sequences, roughly a third found once. The receptor was isolated from a female donor with breast cancer. Some clones in this sample may be carry-over from other donors' samples. Material: axillary lymph node tissue. The chain couples TRBV7-9 to TRBJ2-7; a possible D gene is TRBD2 (7 bases). This chain's CDR3 is CASSLPSGGAVEQYF. In nucleotides, the CDR3 is TGTGCCAGCAGCCTCCCGAGTGGGGGGGCGGTTGAGCAGTACTTC.